This T cell receptor (beta chain) originates from a study of blood T cell repertoires in COVID-19. Sequencing was performed with immunoSEQ multiplex PCR; in TCRdb, only in-frame clones are kept and a portion is missing. The sample consists of tens of thousands of clones, roughly 80% of them appearing once. After removal of 5 bases from V and 4 bases from J, the junction contained 17 bases not matched to a gene. The CDR3 runs 18 residues. Germline CDR1 and CDR2: SGHTA and FQGNSA. This chain links TRBV7-2 with TRBJ2-4; TRBD2 agrees at 7 bases. Source material: peripheral blood. This receptor was obtained from a woman older than 75 with acute or convalescent COVID-19. The CDR3 bases are TGTGCCAGCAGCCCCCTCGGCCAAGCGGCGGGGGTTAAAAACATTCAGTACTTC. It yields the protein CASSPLGQAAGVKNIQYF.